This TCR beta chain was recorded in a study of T cells after posttransplantation cyclophosphamide. Study-wide points: TRB overlap between skin or GI tissue T cells and blood was limited. TRB clonality was highly associated with recipient CMV seropositivity and reactivation. Later blood repertoires were often dominated by clones from the donor CD8+ memory compartment.

Methotrexate plus calcineurin inhibitor accompanied controls' myeloablative marrow transplants; sampling was 1 year later. For this clone: Its specificity is not known.

J was trimmed by 5 bases and V by 3 bases; bases with no gene match: 10. The CDR3 contains 16 residues. Germline assignment: CDR1 MNHNS and CDR2 SASEGT. Only in-frame clones appear in the TCRdb table, and some are missing; sequencing was by immunoSEQ multiplex PCR. The table includes approximately 9,300 clones, roughly 90% detected once. The gene calls are TRBV6-1 and TRBJ2-5; 9 nucleotides match TRBD2. This TCR was recovered from a male patient aged 45-59 years who received an allogeneic stem cell transplant from an unrelated donor, was CMV-positive, and had chronic GVHD only. Some of the T cells may derive from the graft donor. The sequencing here drew on PBMCs, taken around 440 days after allogeneic stem cell transplant with calcineurin inhibitor and methotrexate. The CDR3 DNA reads as TGTGCCAGCAGTGATTCGACTAGCGGTGGAATCGAGACCCAGTACTTC. This encodes CASSDSTSGGIETQYF.